This TCR beta chain was sequenced during a study of T cell repertoires in cytomegalovirus infection. For the study at large: Recently identified HLA-C-restricted CMV epitopes were used, and well-studied HLA-B-restricted CMV epitopes were used as well.

Findings of the study overall: CMV carriers with the relevant HLA were identified by cumulative public TCR beta family frequency.

A single record per CDR3 protein comes from TCRdb applying MiXCR to the reads. The table has 75,000 to 95,000 distinct CDR3 sequences, around half seen once; the top ten hold over 90%. Germline V lookup: CDR1 LGHNA, CDR2 YSLEER. V was pared by 3 bases and J by 4 bases, with 6 bases of the junction left unmatched. The CDR3 contains 16 residues. As to this clonotype: Its antigen is unknown.

The material sequenced was CD8+ T cells from cultured PBMCs, taken from culture after CMV antigen stimulation. The receptor was derived from a human donor in good health (CMV status not recorded). Some clones in this sample may be carry-over from other donors' samples. This chain uses TRBV4-3 with TRBJ2-1; 10 bases map to TRBD1. CDR3 DNA: TGCGCCAGCAGCCAGAACGACAGGGGGCTATACAATGAGCAGTTCTTC. Translation: CASSQNDRGLYNEQFF.